This T cell receptor beta chain came from a study of OX40 agonist ivuxolimab in advanced cancers. At the level of the study: With a range of roughly 20 to 80, age averaged about 58 years, and 75% to 90% were male.

TCRdb's table, derived via immunoSEQ multiplex PCR, lists solely in-frame clones and lacks some. The table lists 25,000 to 30,000 clones, about 86% of them singletons. Germline V CDR1 and CDR2: SEHNR, FQNEAQ (reference sequence). The CDR3 length is 14 residues. Trimming stripped 5 bases from V and 0 bases from J, with 11 bases between. The chain is built from TRBV7-9 and TRBJ2-7, with D perhaps given as TRBD1 or TRBD2 (6 bases each). This receptor was obtained from an adult with an advanced solid tumor such as melanoma, head and neck, liver or kidney cancer. This specimen was CD4+ or CD8+ T cells sorted from blood, taken in a trial of the OX40 agonist ivuxolimab. The chain's CDR3 is CASSRGGGSYEQYF. In DNA form, the CDR3 reads TGTGCCAGCAGCCGTGGAGGGGGCTCCTACGAGCAGTACTTC.